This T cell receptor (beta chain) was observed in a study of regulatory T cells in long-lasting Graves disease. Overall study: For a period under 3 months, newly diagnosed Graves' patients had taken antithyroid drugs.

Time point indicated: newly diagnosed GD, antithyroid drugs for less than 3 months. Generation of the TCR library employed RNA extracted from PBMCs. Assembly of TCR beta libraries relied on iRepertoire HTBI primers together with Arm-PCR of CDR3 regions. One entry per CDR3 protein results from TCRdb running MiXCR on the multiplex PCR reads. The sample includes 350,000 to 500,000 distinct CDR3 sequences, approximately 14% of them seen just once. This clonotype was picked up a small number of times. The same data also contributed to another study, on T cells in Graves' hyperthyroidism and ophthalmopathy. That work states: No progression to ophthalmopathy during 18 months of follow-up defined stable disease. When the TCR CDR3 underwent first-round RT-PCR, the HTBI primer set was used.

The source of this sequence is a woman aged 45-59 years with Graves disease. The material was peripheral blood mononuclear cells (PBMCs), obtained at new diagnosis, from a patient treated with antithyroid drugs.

For the CDR3, the DNA is TGTGCCAGCAGTTATTCCACAGGGGTCGCGGGAAACACCATATATTTT. Its translation: CASSYSTGVAGNTIYF. The chain carries TRBV6-5 and TRBJ1-3; TRBD1 matches 7 bases. Trimming cost V 3 bases and J 4 bases; bases outside gene matches: 9. From germline, CDR1 is MNHEY and CDR2 SVGAGI. This CDR3 region has 16 residues.